This entry describes one T cell receptor (beta chain). Antigen unknown. This record belongs to a study of identical twins. Study-level results: Out-of-frame alpha sequences common to twins were enriched for low generation probability. Modeled out-of-frame TCR alpha sharing in monozygotic twins fell below observed levels.

The cDNA had a unique molecular identifier and a template-switch universal primer site. Each CDR3 protein gets one entry after TCRdb re-called the 5' RACE reads with MiXCR. The repertoire holds 420,000 or so distinct CDR3 sequences, roughly 20% seen once, with 9% to 15% in the top ten. This clonotype was obtained from a man aged 45 to 65 in good health. The source material was naive T cells sorted from blood.

The CDR3 loop reads CASSQNWEFKPQHF. As DNA, the CDR3 is TGTGCCAGCAGCCAAAATTGGGAGTTTAAGCCCCAGCATTTT. The chain combines TRBV27 with TRBJ1-5; no reliable D call. The CDR3 is 14 residues long. From germline, CDR1 is MNHEY and CDR2 SMNVEV (reference sequence). The V and J ends lost 6 bases and 8 bases respectively, with 17 bases between them.